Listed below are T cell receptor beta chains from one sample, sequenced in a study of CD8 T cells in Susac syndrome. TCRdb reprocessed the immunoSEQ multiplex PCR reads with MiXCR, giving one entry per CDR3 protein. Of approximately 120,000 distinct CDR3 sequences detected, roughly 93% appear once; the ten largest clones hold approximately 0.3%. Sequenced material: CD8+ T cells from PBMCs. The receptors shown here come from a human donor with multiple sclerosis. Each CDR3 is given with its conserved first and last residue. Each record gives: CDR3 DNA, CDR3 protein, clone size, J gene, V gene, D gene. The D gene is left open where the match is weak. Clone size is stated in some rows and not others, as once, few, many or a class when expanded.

DNA: TGTGCCAGCAGCTTGCAGCTAGAGGGGACAGATACGCAGTATTTT
CDR3: CASSLQLEGTDTQYF
size: once
J: TRBJ2-3
V: TRBV5-6
D: -

DNA: TGCGCCAGCAGCTTGGTGCAGGGCCGAATGAACACTGAAGCTTTCTTT
CDR3: CASSLVQGRMNTEAFF
size: -
J: TRBJ1-1
V: TRBV5-1
D: -

DNA: TGCAGTGCTAGAGATCCCCGACTAGCGGCGGAGACCCAGTACTTC
CDR3: CSARDPRLAAETQYF
size: -
J: TRBJ2-5
V: TRBV20-1
D: TRBD2

DNA: TGCGCCAGCAGCTTGGGGGGTGGGCAGGGGGCGCGGGGCACTGAAGCTTTCTTT
CDR3: CASSLGGGQGARGTEAFF
size: -
J: TRBJ1-1
V: TRBV5-1
D: TRBD1

DNA: TGTGCCAGCAGTTCGTCCCCGGAGAAGACCCAGTACTTC
CDR3: CASSSSPEKTQYF
size: -
J: TRBJ2-5
V: TRBV6-6
D: -

DNA: TGTGCCAGCAGCTTAAATCCAGGGGAGAACACTGAAGCTTTCTTT
CDR3: CASSLNPGENTEAFF
size: -
J: TRBJ1-1
V: TRBV7-3
D: -

DNA: TGTGCCAGCAGTTTTCAGGGGTACTACGAGCAGTACTTC
CDR3: CASSFQGYYEQYF
size: -
J: TRBJ2-7
V: TRBV28
D: -

DNA: TGCGCCAGCAGCCAATTCGTCGGGGGGACACCTCCTAACTATGGCTACACCTTC
CDR3: CASSQFVGGTPPNYGYTF
size: -
J: TRBJ1-2
V: TRBV4-1
D: -

DNA: TGTGCCACCTCCCTCACCAGGGGAGCCCAAGAGACCCAGTACTTC
CDR3: CATSLTRGAQETQYF
size: -
J: TRBJ2-5
V: TRBV11-3
D: -

DNA: TGCGCCAGCAGCTTGGGGGATGCTAACTATGGCTACACCTTC
CDR3: CASSLGDANYGYTF
size: -
J: TRBJ1-2
V: TRBV5-1
D: -

DNA: TGTGCCAGCAGTTACAGGACAAGCCAAGAGACCCAGTACTTC
CDR3: CASSYRTSQETQYF
size: once
J: TRBJ2-5
V: TRBV12-3/TRBV12-4
D: -

DNA: TGTGCCAGCAGCCCCGCCGACAGGTTCTATGGCTACACCTTC
CDR3: CASSPADRFYGYTF
size: -
J: TRBJ1-2
V: TRBV12-3/TRBV12-4
D: -

DNA: TGTGCCAGCAGCTGGCAGGGAACGCAGTATTTT
CDR3: CASSWQGTQYF
size: -
J: TRBJ2-3
V: TRBV5-4
D: -

DNA: TGTGCCAGCAGCCCCGGGGGGGGACCTCTGAGGGAGCTGTTTTTT
CDR3: CASSPGGGPLRELFF
size: -
J: TRBJ2-2
V: TRBV5-6
D: TRBD2

DNA: TGTGCCAGCAGCTCCAGCCGCGGGAGGCCCTACAATGAGCAGTTCTTC
CDR3: CASSSSRGRPYNEQFF
size: -
J: TRBJ2-1
V: TRBV5-4
D: TRBD2

DNA: TGTGCCAACAGACAGGCCGGGGAGCTGTTTTTT
CDR3: CANRQAGELFF
size: -
J: TRBJ2-2
V: TRBV2
D: -

DNA: TGTGCCGTAGTAGCGATCGCCTACAATGAGCAGTTCTTC
CDR3: CAVVAIAYNEQFF
size: -
J: TRBJ2-1
V: TRBV12-3/TRBV12-4
D: -

DNA: TGTGCCAGCAGCTCTGCAGGGGCAGATACGCAGTATTTT
CDR3: CASSSAGADTQYF
size: once
J: TRBJ2-3
V: TRBV14
D: -

DNA: TGTGCCAGCAGCCCAGGCCCAGGGGGAAACATTCAGTACTTC
CDR3: CASSPGPGGNIQYF
size: once
J: TRBJ2-4
V: TRBV13
D: TRBD1

DNA: TGTGCCACCAGCAGAGATTCGGCTAGCGGGGCCGAGCAGTACTTC
CDR3: CATSRDSASGAEQYF
size: -
J: TRBJ2-7
V: TRBV15
D: TRBD2

DNA: TGTGCCAGCAGGTCCCCTAGCTCCTACGAGCAGTACTTC
CDR3: CASRSPSSYEQYF
size: -
J: TRBJ2-7
V: TRBV14
D: -

DNA: TGTGCCAGCAGCCTTCGCCTGGATGGCTACACCTTC
CDR3: CASSLRLDGYTF
size: -
J: TRBJ1-2
V: TRBV12-3/TRBV12-4
D: -

DNA: TGTGCCATCAGTGGGGGCGCAGATACGCAGTATTTT
CDR3: CAISGGADTQYF
size: -
J: TRBJ2-3
V: TRBV10-3
D: -

DNA: TGCGCCAGCAGCCAAGTATATGGCGGGAGGGAGCAGTTCTTC
CDR3: CASSQVYGGREQFF
size: -
J: TRBJ2-1
V: TRBV4-1
D: TRBD2

DNA: TGTGCCAGCGCGGGACAGGGGGGTGATGCCAAAAACATTCAGTACTTC
CDR3: CASAGQGGDAKNIQYF
size: -
J: TRBJ2-4
V: TRBV2
D: TRBD1

DNA: TGCGCCAGCAGCTGGACAGGGGGCGGGACTGAAGCTTTCTTT
CDR3: CASSWTGGGTEAFF
size: -
J: TRBJ1-1
V: TRBV5-1
D: TRBD1

DNA: TGCGCCAGCAGCCAAGAAGGACAGGGAGATCAGCCCCAGCATTTT
CDR3: CASSQEGQGDQPQHF
size: -
J: TRBJ1-5
V: TRBV4-1
D: TRBD1

DNA: TGTGCCAGCAGCCTCCCCCGAGGCACCGGGGAGCTGTTTTTT
CDR3: CASSLPRGTGELFF
size: -
J: TRBJ2-2
V: TRBV7-9
D: -

DNA: TGTGCCAGCAGCGCCCCGGGACTAGCGGGCTACAATGAGCAGTTCTTC
CDR3: CASSAPGLAGYNEQFF
size: -
J: TRBJ2-1
V: TRBV9
D: TRBD2

DNA: TGCGCCAGCAGCGTGGCACAGGGACCCTACGAGCAGTACTTC
CDR3: CASSVAQGPYEQYF
size: -
J: TRBJ2-7
V: TRBV5-1
D: -

DNA: TGCGCCAGCAGCCATCCAACGAGAACTAGCTCCTACAATGAGCAGTTCTTC
CDR3: CASSHPTRTSSYNEQFF
size: -
J: TRBJ2-1
V: TRBV4-1
D: -

DNA: TGCGCCAGCAGCTTGGAGGGACCCCTGGGGGACACTGAAGCTTTCTTT
CDR3: CASSLEGPLGDTEAFF
size: -
J: TRBJ1-1
V: TRBV5-1
D: -

DNA: TGTGCCAGCAGCCCTTACGGGGGGGATGAGCAGTTCTTC
CDR3: CASSPYGGDEQFF
size: -
J: TRBJ2-1
V: TRBV9
D: TRBD2

DNA: TGTGCCAGCAGTCTTCAAAATCAGCCCCAGCATTTT
CDR3: CASSLQNQPQHF
size: -
J: TRBJ1-5
V: TRBV12-3/TRBV12-4
D: -

DNA: TGTGCCTGGAACAGGGTACAAACAGATACGCAGTATTTT
CDR3: CAWNRVQTDTQYF
size: -
J: TRBJ2-3
V: TRBV30
D: -

DNA: TGTGCCAGCAGCGTAGAGGGACAGGGGACGATCGGGGAGCTGTTTTTT
CDR3: CASSVEGQGTIGELFF
size: -
J: TRBJ2-2
V: TRBV9
D: TRBD1

DNA: TGTGCCTGGAGTGTTGGAGGGGGCTATGGCTACACCTTC
CDR3: CAWSVGGGYGYTF
size: once
J: TRBJ1-2
V: TRBV30
D: -

DNA: TGTGCCAGCAGGGACGGGACAGGGAGTCAGCCCCAGCATTTT
CDR3: CASRDGTGSQPQHF
size: -
J: TRBJ1-5
V: TRBV12-3/TRBV12-4
D: TRBD1

DNA: TGTGCCAGCAGCCAAGATTCAGGGGGAATTTGGAACACCATATATTTT
CDR3: CASSQDSGGIWNTIYF
size: -
J: TRBJ1-3
V: TRBV3-1
D: TRBD1

DNA: TGTGCCAGCAGTACAGAACTCCGGGTCTCGAACACCGGGGAGCTGTTTTTT
CDR3: CASSTELRVSNTGELFF
size: -
J: TRBJ2-2
V: TRBV7-8
D: -

DNA: TGTGCCAGCAGCTACGGAGACAGGGGAGGAGAGACCCAGTACTTC
CDR3: CASSYGDRGGETQYF
size: -
J: TRBJ2-5
V: TRBV7-7
D: TRBD1

DNA: TGTGCCAGCAGCGCCCCGGTGACAGGGGACACCGGGGAGCTGTTTTTT
CDR3: CASSAPVTGDTGELFF
size: -
J: TRBJ2-2
V: TRBV9
D: TRBD1

DNA: TGCGCCAGCAGCCAAGTGGTAAATTCGGACAGCTATGGCTACACCTTC
CDR3: CASSQVVNSDSYGYTF
size: -
J: TRBJ1-2
V: TRBV4-1
D: -

DNA: TGTGCCAGCATTCGCCGCGCAGGGGAGGGTCAGCCCCAGCATTTT
CDR3: CASIRRAGEGQPQHF
size: -
J: TRBJ1-5
V: TRBV6-1
D: -

DNA: TGTGCCAGCAGCCAAGGACTAGCGGGGAGGCAAGAGACCCAGTACTTC
CDR3: CASSQGLAGRQETQYF
size: -
J: TRBJ2-5
V: TRBV3-1
D: TRBD2